This TCR beta chain was recorded in a study of blood T cell repertoires in COVID-19. CDR3 size: 12 residues. Germline CDR1 WSHSY, CDR2 SAAADI. Trimming removed 8 bases at V and 6 bases at J, with 13 bases between. Participant age was about 18 to 100 years, and participants resided in around 24 US areas. The assay was immunoSEQ multiplex PCR, and TCRdb's table has in-frame clones only and misses some. Of roughly 400,000 clones listed, approximately 90% are singletons. The source of this sequence is a woman aged 18-35 years who had been exposed to COVID-19. The sequencing input was PBMCs or T cells enriched from blood (not recorded which). The chain combines TRBV10-2 with TRBJ1-2; tentatively, D is TRBD1 (5 bases). The CDR3 nucleotides read TGCGCCAGCCTGGGGGACTCCCATGGCTACACCTTC. This encodes CASLGDSHGYTF.